This T cell receptor (beta chain) emerged from a study of T cell responses to AZD1222 COVID-19 vaccine. Only in-frame clones appear in the TCRdb table, and some are missing; sequencing was by immunoSEQ multiplex PCR. The top ten clones hold 10% of a sample with tens of thousands of clones, approximately 85% of them seen once. The CDR3 spans 14 residues. Trimming stripped 3 bases from V and 6 bases from J, with 11 bases between. CDR1 is KGHDR, CDR2 SFDVKD, per germline. The sequence derives from an adult who received the AZD1222 COVID-19 vaccine. The sample consisted of peripheral blood, taken 28 days after the second AZD1222 dose. The V and J genes are TRBV24-1 and TRBJ2-1; perhaps TRBD1 as D (6 bases). DNA of the CDR3: TGTGCCACCAGTGATCGACAGGTGGTCAATGAGCAGTTCTTC. Its protein product is CATSDRQVVNEQFF.